A selection of T cell receptor beta chains follows, all from one sample in a study of T-cell memory formation after mild COVID-19. From the 5' RACE reads, TCRdb called clonotypes with MiXCR, one entry per CDR3 protein. The repertoire holds about 470,000 distinct CDR3 sequences, with roughly 18% as singletons. The sample comprised PBMCs or a T cell subset sorted from them (not recorded which). The source of these receptors is an adult woman who had mild COVID-19 (a few samples of this study predate the infection). Cell type and time point are not known. Both conserved end residues are part of each CDR3. The order of the fields is J gene, V gene, CDR3 protein.

J: TRBJ1-1
V: TRBV6-1
CDR3: CASRAGTENTEAFF

J: TRBJ2-5
V: TRBV2
CDR3: CASSSSGRAGETQYF

J: TRBJ1-5
V: TRBV4-2
CDR3: CASSQEVQGGNQPQHF

J: TRBJ2-1
V: TRBV5-1
CDR3: CASSLGGYEQFF

J: TRBJ2-7
V: TRBV12-3/TRBV12-4
CDR3: CASSFGTGGNEQYF

J: TRBJ2-7
V: TRBV7-2
CDR3: CASSLGLLQGLEQYF

J: TRBJ1-5
V: TRBV7-2
CDR3: CASSFNRGQPQHF

J: TRBJ1-2
V: TRBV7-2
CDR3: CASGGNYGYTF

J: TRBJ1-6
V: TRBV5-6
CDR3: CASSQPLWRDNSPLHF

J: TRBJ2-7
V: TRBV15
CDR3: CATSSELGGYEQYF

J: TRBJ1-5
V: TRBV7-8
CDR3: CASSLDGTDSNQPQHF

J: TRBJ2-1
V: TRBV7-2
CDR3: CASNLEGGEQFF

J: TRBJ2-7
V: TRBV6-5
CDR3: CASSYLGGAYEQYF

J: TRBJ1-1
V: TRBV11-3
CDR3: CASSLFGFTNTEAFF

J: TRBJ2-5
V: TRBV5-4
CDR3: CASSLVRESETQYF

J: TRBJ1-3
V: TRBV20-1
CDR3: CSAGSGNSGNTIYF

J: TRBJ2-2
V: TRBV12-3/TRBV12-4
CDR3: CASSLATGYDTGELFF

J: TRBJ2-3
V: TRBV24-1
CDR3: CATSDYGGSDTDTQYF

J: TRBJ2-7
V: TRBV23-1
CDR3: CASSQPLISRFSYEQYF

J: TRBJ2-2
V: TRBV5-1
CDR3: CASSGYGGTGELFF

J: TRBJ2-7
V: TRBV7-6
CDR3: CASSQTPTYEQYF

J: TRBJ2-1
V: TRBV3-1
CDR3: CASSQGENNEQFF

J: TRBJ2-3
V: TRBV6-5
CDR3: CASSPASGRFTDTQYF

J: TRBJ2-3
V: TRBV12-3/TRBV12-4
CDR3: CASSGGFNTDTQYF

J: TRBJ1-5
V: TRBV7-3
CDR3: CASSSGFGQPQHF

J: TRBJ1-1
V: TRBV14
CDR3: CASSHVMTDHTEAFF

J: TRBJ1-5
V: TRBV6-1
CDR3: CASSESEGEGNQPQHF

J: TRBJ2-2
V: TRBV10-2
CDR3: CASSEHTGELFF

J: TRBJ2-7
V: TRBV10-3
CDR3: CAISGPTSGGLYEQYF

J: TRBJ2-7
V: TRBV12-3/TRBV12-4
CDR3: CASSLGGRGREGEEQYF

J: TRBJ2-5
V: TRBV6-5
CDR3: CASSYQGQGSQETQYF

J: TRBJ2-1
V: TRBV2
CDR3: CASRPTSGVNEQFF

J: TRBJ1-5
V: TRBV30
CDR3: CAWGGGGDQPQHF

J: TRBJ2-3
V: TRBV7-6
CDR3: CASSLGAVTDTQYF

J: TRBJ2-1
V: TRBV12-3/TRBV12-4
CDR3: CASRPALGNGNEQFF

J: TRBJ2-1
V: TRBV3-1
CDR3: CASSHRQYNEQFF

J: TRBJ1-5
V: TRBV7-6
CDR3: CASSLGHEQPQHF

J: TRBJ2-7
V: TRBV27
CDR3: CASSLSGRTYEQYF

J: TRBJ2-7
V: TRBV10-3
CDR3: CAISASFGTRDYEQYF

J: TRBJ2-5
V: TRBV7-8
CDR3: CASSLGAVMAGSQETQYF

J: TRBJ1-6
V: TRBV7-9
CDR3: CASSAETKAPSPLHF

J: TRBJ1-1
V: TRBV2
CDR3: CASTLSMNTEAFF

J: TRBJ2-7
V: TRBV30
CDR3: CAWIVGDSLGEQYF

J: TRBJ2-4
V: TRBV6-2/TRBV6-3
CDR3: CASSYPSWLAAHIQYF

J: TRBJ1-5
V: TRBV2
CDR3: CASRGQPLSNQPQHF

J: TRBJ1-1
V: TRBV6-5
CDR3: CASSYGVGPGDTEAFF